The 24 T cell receptor beta chains below come from one sample, sequenced in a study of OX40 agonist ivuxolimab in advanced cancers. Method: immunoSEQ multiplex PCR; TCRdb's copy keeps in-frame clones and lacks some. This table has about 70,000 clones, 80% to 90% appearing once. The material was CD4+ or CD8+ T cells sorted from blood, obtained in a trial of the OX40 agonist ivuxolimab. The receptors originated from an adult with an advanced solid tumor such as melanoma, head and neck, liver or kidney cancer.

This clone showed up just a few times. The rearrangement uses TRBV6-9 and TRBJ2-3; the match to TRBD1 covers 8 bases. Germline CDR1 MNHGY, CDR2 SVAAGI. Trimming at V came to 7 bases and at J to 3 bases, leaving 9 bases not matched to a gene. This CDR3 spans 15 amino acids. The chain's CDR3 is CASKSGGAGTDTQYF. Here the CDR3 DNA reads TGTGCCAGCAAATCAGGGGGCGCGGGGACAGATACGCAGTATTTT.

This clone was counted once. CDR3: CASSLRQGSGNTIYF. The CDR3 DNA reads TGTGCCAGCAGCTTACGACAGGGCTCTGGAAACACCATATATTTT. This rearrangement joins TRBV7-9 to TRBJ1-3, with TRBD1 matching over 7 bases. Germline V gene lookup returns CDR1 SEHNR and CDR2 FQNEAQ (reference sequence). The V segment lost 2 bases and the J segment 0 bases; nucleotides outside the gene matches: 1. This CDR3 is 15 amino acids long.

The chain couples TRBV7-9 to TRBJ1-6; D is perhaps TRBD1 (6 bases). There are 16 residues in the CDR3. CDR1 SEHNR and CDR2 FQNEAQ come from the germline V gene (reference sequence). Trimming took 5 bases from V and 3 from J, leaving 14 bases between them. The CDR3 is CASSGDRSFYNSPLHF. DNA of the CDR3: TGTGCCAGCAGCGGTGACAGGAGCTTCTATAATTCACCCCTCCACTTT.

The chain combines TRBV10-3 with TRBJ1-3; D ambiguous. Trimming pared 3 bases from V and 1 base from J, leaving 7 bases between. Germline V lookup: CDR1 ENHRY, CDR2 SYGVKD. The CDR3 runs 14 residues. Written as DNA, the CDR3 is TGTGCCATCAGTGAAGGGATTTCTGGAAACACCATATATTTT. It codes for CAISEGISGNTIYF.

This sequence joins TRBV5-6 and TRBJ2-6, with unresolved D. CDR1 is SGHDT and CDR2 is YYEEEE in the germline V gene. The CDR3 extends over 15 amino acids. V dropped 2 bases and J dropped 0 bases, with 6 bases sitting between them. CDR3 region: CASSFGPSGANVLTF. The CDR3 nucleotides are TGTGCCAGCAGCTTCGGGCCCTCTGGGGCCAACGTCCTGACTTTC.

This chain joins TRBV27 and TRBJ2-1; D is unclear. CDR1 is MNHEY, CDR2 SMNVEV, per germline (reference sequence). CDR3 length equals 14 residues. The V end was cut by 0 bases, the J end by 5 bases, with 8 bases between. The CDR3 sequence: CASSLSRPNNEQFF. The CDR3 nucleotides are TGTGCCAGCAGTTTATCGAGGCCGAACAATGAGCAGTTCTTC.

The V gene is TRBV5-4, the J gene TRBJ2-7, with 8 bases lining up with TRBD1. Germline trimming cut 9 bases from V and 6 bases from J; bases unmatched to any gene: 14. Per germline, CDR1 SGHNT and CDR2 YYREEE (reference sequence). This CDR3 is 14 amino acids long. In DNA form, the CDR3 reads TGTGCCATTTCGGCAGGGGGCGCCTCCCTCGAGCAGTACTTC. Its protein product is CAISAGGASLEQYF.

This chain links TRBV19 with TRBJ2-7, with 8 bases matching TRBD1. Germline V gives CDR1 LNHDA, CDR2 SQIVND (reference sequence). The CDR3 length is 17 residues. J gave up 5 bases and V 4 bases, and 16 bases lay outside the gene matches. CDR3 DNA: TGTGCCAGTAGTACATGGACAGGGTATAACGCGGGCGACGAGCAGTACTTC. It translates to CASSTWTGYNAGDEQYF. The full variable domain, completed using reference TRBV19 and TRBJ2-7, is DGGITQSPKYLFRKEGQNVTLSCEQNLNHDAMYWYRQDPGQGLRLIYYSQIVNDFQKGDIAEGYSVSREKKESFPLTVTSAQKNPTAFYLCASSTWTGYNAGDEQYFGPGTRLTVT.

This chain links TRBV14 with TRBJ2-1; 9 bases line up with TRBD1. CDR3 length equals 16 residues. Per the germline V gene, CDR1 is SGHDN and CDR2 is FVKESK. The trim removed 6 bases at V and 4 bases at J, leaving 10 bases unmatched. The CDR3 region has the DNA TGTGCCAGCAGTCCACCCGGGACAGGGACTTACAATGAGCAGTTCTTC. It codes for CASSPPGTGTYNEQFF. Using reference TRBV14 and TRBJ2-1 for the parts outside the CDR3, the full variable domain is EAGVTQFPSHSVIEKGQTVTLRCDPISGHDNLYWYRRVMGKEIKFLLHFVKESKQDESGMPNNRFLAERTGGTYSTLKVQPAELEDSGVYFCASSPPGTGTYNEQFFGPGTRLTVL.

The chain carries TRBV15 and TRBJ2-1, with 7 bases lining up with TRBD2. The CDR3 consists of 18 residues. Per the germline V gene, CDR1 is LNHNV and CDR2 is YYDKDF (reference sequence). The ends lost 0 bases at V and 9 bases at J; junction bases unmatched: 17. The CDR3 is CATSRDSGLAGGLSEQFF. CDR3 in DNA: TGTGCCACCAGCAGAGATTCCGGCTTAGCGGGTGGGTTGAGTGAGCAGTTCTTC.

The chain joins TRBV4-3 to TRBJ2-2; D is perhaps TRBD2 (5 bases). Germline V gene data show CDR1 as LGHNA and CDR2 as YSLEER. The CDR3 is 16 amino acids. Deletions cut 4 bases from V and 4 bases from J, with 16 bases between. Here the CDR3 DNA reads TGCGCCAGCAGCCTAGGAGGCCAGCGCCCCACCGGGGAGCTGTTTTTT. Translated: CASSLGGQRPTGELFF.

The chain joins TRBV7-9 to TRBJ2-1; TRBD1 might be the D (6 bases). With 5 bases removed from V and 7 bases from J, the gap between germline ends came to 21 bases. CDR3 length: 16 amino acids. Germline CDR1 is SEHNR and CDR2 is FQNEAQ (reference sequence). The CDR3: CASSPQGSSVINEQFF. CDR3 DNA sequence: TGTGCCAGCAGCCCCCAGGGGAGTAGCGTTATTAATGAGCAGTTCTTC.

In its sample, this clone was seen once. The V and J genes are TRBV29-1 and TRBJ2-3, with D perhaps TRBD2 (5 bases). Germline values: CDR1 SQVTM, CDR2 ANQGSEA. V lost 2 bases and J 3 bases, leaving 9 bases between the germline ends. The CDR3 is made up of 13 amino acids. In DNA form, the CDR3 reads TGCAGCGTTGAATCAAGCGGAACAGATACGCAGTATTTT. Protein: CSVESSGTDTQYF.

This chain connects TRBV7-3 to TRBJ1-1; 7 bases map to TRBD1. J gave up 5 bases and V 4 bases, and 7 bases lay outside the gene matches. Looked up from germline, CDR1 is SGHTA and CDR2 is FQGTGA. The length of the CDR3 is 14 residues. CDR3 DNA: TGTGCCAGCAGCTACTCAGGGGGTGGGACTGAAGCTTTCTTT. It codes for CASSYSGGGTEAFF. Based on the CDR3 plus reference TRBV7-3 and TRBJ1-1, the full variable domain is GAGVSQTPSNKVTEKGKYVELRCDPISGHTALYWYRQSLGQGPEFLIYFQGTGAADDSGLPNDRFFAVRPEGSVSTLKIQRTERGDSAVYLCASSYSGGGTEAFFGQGTRLTVV.

This chain connects TRBV5-4 to TRBJ2-1; the match to TRBD2 covers 14 bases. Unmatched junction bases numbered 7, after V lost 4 bases and J lost 7 bases. Germline V lookup: CDR1 SGHNT, CDR2 YYREEE (reference sequence). CDR3 length: 16 amino acids. The CDR3 DNA sequence: TGTGCCAGCAGCGTCGGGACTAGCGGGAGTAATAATGAGCAGTTCTTC. It encodes CASSVGTSGSNNEQFF.

V and J are TRBV5-1 and TRBJ1-2, with D possibly being TRBD1 (5 bases). From germline, CDR1 is SGHRS and CDR2 YFSETQ. V was cut by 4 bases and J by 8 bases, with 15 bases left in between. The CDR3 loop spans 13 amino acids. For the CDR3, the DNA is TGCGCCAGCAGCCACCCGTGGGGCCGGGGCTACACCTTC. Translation gives CASSHPWGRGYTF. Drawing the rest from reference TRBV5-1 and TRBJ1-2, the complete variable domain is KAGVTQTPRYLIKTRGQQVTLSCSPISGHRSVSWYQQTPGQGLQFLFEYFSETQRNKGNFPGRFSGRQFSNSRSEMNVSTLELGDSALYLCASSHPWGRGYTFGSGTRLTVV.

V usage is TRBV6-1 and J usage is TRBJ1-3; D is unclear. The CDR3 consists of 14 residues. CDR1 is MNHNS, CDR2 SASEGT, per germline. Trimming pared 6 bases from V and 2 bases from J, leaving 11 bases between. In DNA, the CDR3 is TGTGCCAGCAGGGACTTACTCCCTGGAAACACCATATATTTT. It translates to CASRDLLPGNTIYF.

This rearrangement joins TRBV11-2 to TRBJ2-1; no reliable D call. Germline lookup yields CDR1 SGHAT and CDR2 FQNNGV. CDR3 length: 13 amino acids. The ends were cut back, 0 bases at V and 6 bases at J, with 6 bases in the middle. The CDR3 nucleotides read TGTGCCAGCAGCTTAGATCAAATCAATGAGCAGTTCTTC. Amino acid sequence: CASSLDQINEQFF. Full variable domain (outside the CDR3, taken from reference TRBV11-2 and TRBJ2-1): EAGVAQSPRYKIIEKRQSVAFWCNPISGHATLYWYQQILGQGPKLLIQFQNNGVVDDSQLPKDRFSAERLKGVDSTLKIQPAKLEDSAVYLCASSLDQINEQFFGPGTRLTVL.

This chain links TRBV6-1 with TRBJ2-7, with D possibly TRBD1 on 6 matching bases. Trimming stripped 6 bases from V and 3 bases from J, with 15 bases between. The CDR3 spans 14 residues. Germline V lookup: CDR1 MNHNS, CDR2 SASEGT. CDR3 sequence (DNA): TGTGCCAGCAGGGAGGACAGACCGTACTACGAGCAGTACTTC. Translating it yields CASREDRPYYEQYF.

The chain combines TRBV7-2 with TRBJ2-5, with TRBD2 matching 9 bases. CDR3 length: 15 amino acids. V was clipped by 5 bases and J by 5 bases; unmatched bases: 9. Germline values: CDR1 SGHTA, CDR2 FQGNSA. The CDR3 DNA sequence: TGTGCCAGCAGCCGATCGCGGGAGGGCTGGGAGACCCAGTACTTC. It specifies CASSRSREGWETQYF.

Concerning this clone: Sequence at one end of the junction differs from germline and may be a read error. The genes are TRBV6-5 and TRBJ1-2, with 9 bases aligning to TRBD1. CDR3 length: 12 amino acids. The germline CDR1 and CDR2 sequences are MNHEY and SVGAGI. The CDR3 here is CASSYSGTGLYF. The CDR3 region has the DNA TGTGCCAGCAGTTACAGCGGGACAGGGTTATACTTC.

The CDR3 loop is CASGPRDLATQYF. The CDR3 DNA follows: TGTGCCAGTGGTCCCAGGGACTTGGCGACGCAGTACTTC. This chain joins TRBV19 and TRBJ2-7, with D perhaps matching TRBD2 (6 bases). Germline V gene sequence: CDR1 LNHDA, CDR2 SQIVND (reference sequence). V was pared by 8 bases and J by 9 bases, with 20 bases between. The CDR3 length is 13 residues.

The genes are TRBV21-1 and TRBJ1-5. TRBV21-1 is annotated as a pseudogene. The CDR3 loop spans 16 amino acids. This chain's CDR3 is CASSKWRVREAQPQHF. The CDR3 bases are TGTGCCAGCAGCAAATGGAGGGTGCGGGAGGCTCAGCCCCAGCATTTT.

This sequence joins TRBV27 and TRBJ1-4; D is undetermined. This CDR3 spans 13 amino acids. Deletions cut 5 bases from V and 8 bases from J, with 12 bases between. Germline CDR1 reads MNHEY; CDR2 reads SMNVEV (reference sequence). The CDR3 loop reads CASSPKIREKLFF. The CDR3 DNA is TGTGCCAGCAGTCCTAAAATTCGGGAAAAACTGTTTTTT.